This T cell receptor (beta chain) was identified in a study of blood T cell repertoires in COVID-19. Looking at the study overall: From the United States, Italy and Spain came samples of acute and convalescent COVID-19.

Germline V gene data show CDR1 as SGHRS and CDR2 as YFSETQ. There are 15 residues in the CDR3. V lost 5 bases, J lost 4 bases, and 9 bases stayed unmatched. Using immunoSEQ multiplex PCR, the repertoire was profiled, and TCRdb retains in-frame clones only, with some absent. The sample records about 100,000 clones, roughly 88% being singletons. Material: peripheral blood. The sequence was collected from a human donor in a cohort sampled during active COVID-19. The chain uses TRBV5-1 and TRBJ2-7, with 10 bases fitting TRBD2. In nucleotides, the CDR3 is TGCGCCAGCAGTTTCGACGGGACTAGCGTTTACGAGCAGTACTTC. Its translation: CASSFDGTSVYEQYF. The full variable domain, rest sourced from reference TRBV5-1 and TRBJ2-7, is KAGVTQTPRYLIKTRGQQVTLSCSPISGHRSVSWYQQTPGQGLQFLFEYFSETQRNKGNFPGRFSGRQFSNSRSEMNVSTLELGDSALYLCASSFDGTSVYEQYFGPGTRLTVT.